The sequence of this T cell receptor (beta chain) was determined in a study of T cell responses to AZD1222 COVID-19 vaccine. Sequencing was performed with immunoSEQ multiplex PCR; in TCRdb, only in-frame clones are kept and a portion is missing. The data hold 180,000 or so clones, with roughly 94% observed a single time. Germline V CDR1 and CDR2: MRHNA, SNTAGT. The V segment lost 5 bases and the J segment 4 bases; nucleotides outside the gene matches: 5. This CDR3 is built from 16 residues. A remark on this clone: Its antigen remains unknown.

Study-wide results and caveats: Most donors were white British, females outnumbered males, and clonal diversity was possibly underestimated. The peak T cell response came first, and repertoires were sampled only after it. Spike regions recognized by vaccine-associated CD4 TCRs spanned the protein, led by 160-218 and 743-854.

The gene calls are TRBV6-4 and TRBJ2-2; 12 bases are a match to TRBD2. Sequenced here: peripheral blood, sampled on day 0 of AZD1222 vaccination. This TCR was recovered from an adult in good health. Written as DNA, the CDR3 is TGTGCCAGCAGTCCTCTAGCGGGAGGGATCACCGGGGAGCTGTTTTTT. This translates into CASSPLAGGITGELFF.